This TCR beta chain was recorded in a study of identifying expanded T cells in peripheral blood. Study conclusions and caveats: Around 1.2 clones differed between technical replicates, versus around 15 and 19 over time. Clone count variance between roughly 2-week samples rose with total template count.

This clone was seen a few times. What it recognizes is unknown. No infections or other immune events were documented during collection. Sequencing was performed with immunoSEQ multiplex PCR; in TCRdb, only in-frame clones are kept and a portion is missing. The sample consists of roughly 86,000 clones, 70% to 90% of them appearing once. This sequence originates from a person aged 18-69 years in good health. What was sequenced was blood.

The DNA of the CDR3 is TGTGCCAGCAGTTCCCTAGGAGGCTATGGCTACACCTTC. Its protein product is CASSSLGGYGYTF. V usage is TRBV27 and J usage is TRBJ1-2; D is unresolved. Germline V lookup: CDR1 MNHEY, CDR2 SMNVEV (reference sequence). The CDR3 totals 13 residues. V dropped 4 bases and J dropped 4 bases, with 10 bases sitting between them.